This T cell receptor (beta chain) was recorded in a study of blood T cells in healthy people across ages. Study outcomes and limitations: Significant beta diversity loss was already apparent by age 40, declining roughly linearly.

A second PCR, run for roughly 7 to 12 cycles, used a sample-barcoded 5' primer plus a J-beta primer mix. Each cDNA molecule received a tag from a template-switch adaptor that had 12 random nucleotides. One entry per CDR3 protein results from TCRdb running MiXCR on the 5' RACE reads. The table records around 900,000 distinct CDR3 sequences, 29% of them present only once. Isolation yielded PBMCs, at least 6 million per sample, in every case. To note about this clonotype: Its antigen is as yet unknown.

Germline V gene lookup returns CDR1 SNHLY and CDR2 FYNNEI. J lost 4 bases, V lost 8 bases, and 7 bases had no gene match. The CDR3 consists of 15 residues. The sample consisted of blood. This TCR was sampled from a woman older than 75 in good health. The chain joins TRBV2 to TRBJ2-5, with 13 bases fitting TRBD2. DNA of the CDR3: TGTGCCAGCGGGGAGGGACTAGCGGGGAGAGAGACCCAGTACTTC. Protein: CASGEGLAGRETQYF.